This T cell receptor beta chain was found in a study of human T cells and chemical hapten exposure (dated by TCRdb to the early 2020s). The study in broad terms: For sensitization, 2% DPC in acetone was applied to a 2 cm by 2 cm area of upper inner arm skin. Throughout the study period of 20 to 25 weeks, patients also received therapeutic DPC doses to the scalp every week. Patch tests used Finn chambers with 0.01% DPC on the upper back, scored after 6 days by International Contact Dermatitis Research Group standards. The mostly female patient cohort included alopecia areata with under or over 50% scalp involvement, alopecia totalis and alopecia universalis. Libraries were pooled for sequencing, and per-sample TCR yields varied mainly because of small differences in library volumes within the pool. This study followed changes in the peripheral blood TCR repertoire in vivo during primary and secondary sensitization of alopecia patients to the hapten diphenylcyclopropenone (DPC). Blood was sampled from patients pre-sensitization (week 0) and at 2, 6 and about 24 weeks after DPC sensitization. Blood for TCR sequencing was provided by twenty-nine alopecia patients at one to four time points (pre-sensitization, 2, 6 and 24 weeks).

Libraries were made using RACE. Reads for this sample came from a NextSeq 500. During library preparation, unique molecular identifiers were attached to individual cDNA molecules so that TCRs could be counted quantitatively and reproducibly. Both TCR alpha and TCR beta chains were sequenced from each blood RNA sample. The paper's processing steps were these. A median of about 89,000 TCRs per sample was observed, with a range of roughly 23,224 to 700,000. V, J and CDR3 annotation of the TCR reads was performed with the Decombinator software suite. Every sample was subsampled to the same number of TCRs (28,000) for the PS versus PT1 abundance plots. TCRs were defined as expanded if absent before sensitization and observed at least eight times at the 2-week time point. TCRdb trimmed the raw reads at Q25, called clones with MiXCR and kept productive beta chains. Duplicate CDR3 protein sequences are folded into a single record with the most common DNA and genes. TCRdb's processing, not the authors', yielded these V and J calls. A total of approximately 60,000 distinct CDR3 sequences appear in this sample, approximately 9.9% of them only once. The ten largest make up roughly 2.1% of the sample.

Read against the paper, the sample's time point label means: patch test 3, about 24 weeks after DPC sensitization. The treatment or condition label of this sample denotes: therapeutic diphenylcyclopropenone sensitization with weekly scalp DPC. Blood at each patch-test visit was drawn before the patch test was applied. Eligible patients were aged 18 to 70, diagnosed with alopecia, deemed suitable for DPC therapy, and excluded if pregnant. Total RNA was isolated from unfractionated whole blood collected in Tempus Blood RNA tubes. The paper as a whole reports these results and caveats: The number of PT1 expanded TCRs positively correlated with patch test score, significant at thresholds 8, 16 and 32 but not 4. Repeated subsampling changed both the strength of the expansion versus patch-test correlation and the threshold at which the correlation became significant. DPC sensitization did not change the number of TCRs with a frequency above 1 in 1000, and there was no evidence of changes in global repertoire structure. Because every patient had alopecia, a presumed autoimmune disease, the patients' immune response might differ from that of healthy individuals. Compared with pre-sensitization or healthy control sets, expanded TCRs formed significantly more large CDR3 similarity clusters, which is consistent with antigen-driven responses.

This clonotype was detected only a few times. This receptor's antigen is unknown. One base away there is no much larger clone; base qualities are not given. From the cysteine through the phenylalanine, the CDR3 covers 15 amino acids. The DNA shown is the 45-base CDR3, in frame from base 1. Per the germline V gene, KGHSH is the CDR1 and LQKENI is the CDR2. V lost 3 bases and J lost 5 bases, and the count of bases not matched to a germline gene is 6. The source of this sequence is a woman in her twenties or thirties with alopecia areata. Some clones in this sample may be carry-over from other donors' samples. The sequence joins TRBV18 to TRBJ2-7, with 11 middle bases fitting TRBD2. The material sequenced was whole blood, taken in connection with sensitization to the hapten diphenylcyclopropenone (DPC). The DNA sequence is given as TGTGCCAGCTCACCTACTAGCGGGAGTAGCCACGAGCAGTACTTC. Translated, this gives CASSPTSGSSHEQYF.